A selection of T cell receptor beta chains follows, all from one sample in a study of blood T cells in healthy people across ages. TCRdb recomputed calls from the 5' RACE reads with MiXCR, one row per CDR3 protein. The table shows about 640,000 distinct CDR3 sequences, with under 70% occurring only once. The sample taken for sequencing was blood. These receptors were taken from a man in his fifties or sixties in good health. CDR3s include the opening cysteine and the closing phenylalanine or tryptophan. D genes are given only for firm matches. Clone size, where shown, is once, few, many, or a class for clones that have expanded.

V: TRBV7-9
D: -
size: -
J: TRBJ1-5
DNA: TGTGCCAGCAGCTCCCTGGGGGATCAGCCCCAGCATTTT
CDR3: CASSSLGDQPQHF

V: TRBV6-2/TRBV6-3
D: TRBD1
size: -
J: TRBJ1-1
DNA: TGTGCCAGCCAAACAGGGGCGACATACACTGAAGCTTTCTTT
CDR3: CASQTGATYTEAFF

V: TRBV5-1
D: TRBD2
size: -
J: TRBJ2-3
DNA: TGTGCCAGCAGCTTAGTTCTAGCGGGGAGCACAGATACGCAGTATTTT
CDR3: CASSLVLAGSTDTQYF

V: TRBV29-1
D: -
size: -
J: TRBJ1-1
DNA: TGCAGCGTGAAAATCGTAGGGATGAACACTGAAGCTTTCTTT
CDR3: CSVKIVGMNTEAFF

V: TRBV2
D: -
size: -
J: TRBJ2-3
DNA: TGTGCCAGCAAGCAGGCATTGGAAACGCAGTATTTT
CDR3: CASKQALETQYF

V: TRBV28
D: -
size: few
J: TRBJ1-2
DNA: TGTGCCAGCAGGCCACAACAGGAAGCTAACTATGGCTACACCTTC
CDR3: CASRPQQEANYGYTF

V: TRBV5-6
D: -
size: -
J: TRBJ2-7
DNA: TGTGCCAGCACCACCCAGACGGCCAATTACGAGCAGTACTTC
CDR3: CASTTQTANYEQYF

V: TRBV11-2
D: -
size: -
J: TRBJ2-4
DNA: TGTGCCAGCAGCCTTCACAGGGTTGGAAACATTCAGTACTTC
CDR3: CASSLHRVGNIQYF

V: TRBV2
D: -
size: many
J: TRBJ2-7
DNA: TGTGCCAGCAGTGACGGTAGCTCCTACGAGCAGTACTTC
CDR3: CASSDGSSYEQYF

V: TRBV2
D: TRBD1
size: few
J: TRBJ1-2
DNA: TGTGCCAGCAGTGAACGACGGACAGGGGATGGCTACACCTTC
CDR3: CASSERRTGDGYTF

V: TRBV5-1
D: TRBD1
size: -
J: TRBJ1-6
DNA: TGCGCCAGCAGCTTGGATGGGACAGGGATTAATTCACCCCTCCACTTT
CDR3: CASSLDGTGINSPLHF

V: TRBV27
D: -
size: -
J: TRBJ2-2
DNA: TGTGCCAGCCGCTTCGCGGACACCGGGGAGCTGTTTTTT
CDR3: CASRFADTGELFF

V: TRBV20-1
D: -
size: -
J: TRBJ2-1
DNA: TGCAGTGCTATCCCTTTTATAGCGGAACCTAACAATGAGCAGTTCTTC
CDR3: CSAIPFIAEPNNEQFF

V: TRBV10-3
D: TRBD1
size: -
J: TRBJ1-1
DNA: TGTGCCATCAGTGAAAGGGACAGGGAGGCTTTCTTT
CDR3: CAISERDREAFF

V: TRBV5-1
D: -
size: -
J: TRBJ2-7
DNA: TGCGCCAGCAGCTTGGCGGTGGACGGTACCTACGAGCAGTACTTC
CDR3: CASSLAVDGTYEQYF

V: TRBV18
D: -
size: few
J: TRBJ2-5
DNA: TGTGCCAGCTCCACGGAGGGGGGGGTCAAGACCCAGTACTTC
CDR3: CASSTEGGVKTQYF

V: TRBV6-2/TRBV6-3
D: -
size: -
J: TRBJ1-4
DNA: TGTGCCAGCAGTCAGCGGAGGACAGCCACTAATGAAAAACTGTTTTTT
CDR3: CASSQRRTATNEKLFF

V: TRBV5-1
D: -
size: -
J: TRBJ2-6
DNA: TGCGCCAGCAGCCCCCGGGACCGTACAGGGGCCAACGTCCTGACTTTC
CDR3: CASSPRDRTGANVLTF

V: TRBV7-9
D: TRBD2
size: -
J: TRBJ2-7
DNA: TGTGCCAGCAGCTTATTAAGGCGGGGGGCCCCATCCTACGAGCAGTACTTC
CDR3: CASSLLRRGAPSYEQYF

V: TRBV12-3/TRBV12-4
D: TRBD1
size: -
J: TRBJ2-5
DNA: TGTGCCAGCACAAGGGGACAGGGAGAGACCCAGTACTTC
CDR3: CASTRGQGETQYF

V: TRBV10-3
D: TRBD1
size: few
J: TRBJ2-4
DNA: TGTGCCATCAGCCGCTCGACAGGGTCCAAAAACATTCAGTACTTC
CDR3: CAISRSTGSKNIQYF

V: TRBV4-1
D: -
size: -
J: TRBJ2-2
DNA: TGCGCCAGCAGCCAAGCCCCCAGGGTGTCGGACACCGGGGAGCTGTTTTTT
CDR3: CASSQAPRVSDTGELFF

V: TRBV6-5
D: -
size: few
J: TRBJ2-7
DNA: TGTGCCAGCACCCTATCCCCGGCCGGGGATCTATACGAGCAGTACTTC
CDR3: CASTLSPAGDLYEQYF

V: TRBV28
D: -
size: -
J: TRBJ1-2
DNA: TGTGCCAGCACCCAGGTGGGGGGCGGCTACACCTTC
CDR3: CASTQVGGGYTF

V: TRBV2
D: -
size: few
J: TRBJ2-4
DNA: TGTGCCAGCAGTGACAGGGGAATAAGCATTCAGTACTTC
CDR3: CASSDRGISIQYF

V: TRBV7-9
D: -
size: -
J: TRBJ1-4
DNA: TGTGCCAGCAGCCCAACGGCCGGTGAAAAACTGTTTTTT
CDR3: CASSPTAGEKLFF

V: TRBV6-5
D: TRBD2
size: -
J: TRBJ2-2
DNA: TGTGCCAGCAGTTACGCCGGGGGGGCCACCGGGGAGCTGTTTTTT
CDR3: CASSYAGGATGELFF

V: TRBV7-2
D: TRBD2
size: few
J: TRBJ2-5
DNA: TGTGCCAGCAGCTTAGTTTCTAGCGGGGGGCCCAGAGAGACCCAGTACTTC
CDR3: CASSLVSSGGPRETQYF

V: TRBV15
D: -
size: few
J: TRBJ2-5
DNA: TGTGCCACCAGCAGAGATCTAGCGATGGATGAGCAGTACTTC
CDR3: CATSRDLAMDEQYF

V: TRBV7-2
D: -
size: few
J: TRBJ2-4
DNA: TGTGCCAGCAGCTTCTTCTCCGGACAGAAAAACATTCAGTACTTC
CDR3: CASSFFSGQKNIQYF

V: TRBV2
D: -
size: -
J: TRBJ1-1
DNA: TGTGCCAGCAGTCCCGAGGACGTTGCTGAAGCTTTCTTT
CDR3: CASSPEDVAEAFF

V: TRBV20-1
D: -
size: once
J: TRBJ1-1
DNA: TGCAGTGCCGGGCGGGGCGGAGGGGGCACTGAAGCTTTCTTT
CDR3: CSAGRGGGGTEAFF

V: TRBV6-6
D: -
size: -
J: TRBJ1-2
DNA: TGTGCCAGCAGCCGCTCGGGGGGACGGGATGGCTACACCTTC
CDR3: CASSRSGGRDGYTF

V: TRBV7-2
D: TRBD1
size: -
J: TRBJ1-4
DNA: TGTGCCAGCAGCTTAGCGGGACAGAGAGAAAAACTGTTTTTT
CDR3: CASSLAGQREKLFF

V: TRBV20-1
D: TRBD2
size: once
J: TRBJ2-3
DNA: TGCAGTGCCCCGCCCGGGGGGGCTGTGGATACGCAGTATTTT
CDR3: CSAPPGGAVDTQYF

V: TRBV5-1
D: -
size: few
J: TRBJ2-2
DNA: TGCGCCAGCAGCTTGATCGGGGAGCTGTTTTTT
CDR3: CASSLIGELFF

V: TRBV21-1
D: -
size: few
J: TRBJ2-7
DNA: TGTGCCATCTCCCCCGGGACCTTAAGGCCCCGCTACGAGCAGTACTTC
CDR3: CAISPGTLRPRYEQYF

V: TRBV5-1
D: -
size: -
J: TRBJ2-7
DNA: TGCGCCAGCAGCCCACAGGGCCCCGGGATCTACGAGCAGTACTTC
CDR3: CASSPQGPGIYEQYF

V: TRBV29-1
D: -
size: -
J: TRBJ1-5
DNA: TGCAGCGTCGTATACGGACCGGGTCAGCCCCAGCATTTT
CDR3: CSVVYGPGQPQHF

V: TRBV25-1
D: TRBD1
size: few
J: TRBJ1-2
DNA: TGTGCCAGTACATCCGGGACAGGGTTCCGAAACTATGGCTACACCTTC
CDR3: CASTSGTGFRNYGYTF

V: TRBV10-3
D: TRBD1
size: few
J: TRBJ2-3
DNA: TGTGCCATCAGTGCACCGGGACAGGGGACAGATACGCAGTATTTT
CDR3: CAISAPGQGTDTQYF

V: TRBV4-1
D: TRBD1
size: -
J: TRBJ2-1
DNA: TGCGCCAGCAGCCCCCCTACAGGACAGGGCTACAATGAGCAGTTCTTC
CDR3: CASSPPTGQGYNEQFF

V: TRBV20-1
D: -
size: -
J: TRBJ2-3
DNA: TGCAGTGCTCTTAATGCCAGGGTCGGAGATACGCAGTATTTT
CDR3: CSALNARVGDTQYF

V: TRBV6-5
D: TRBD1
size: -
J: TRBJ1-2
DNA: TGTGCCAGCACTTTAAGGGGGCCCCCCAACTATGGCTACACCTTC
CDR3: CASTLRGPPNYGYTF

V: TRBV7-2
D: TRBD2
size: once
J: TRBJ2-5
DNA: TGTGCCAGCAGCCCCCGCCTAGCGGGTACCGAAAGAGAGACCCAGTACTTC
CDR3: CASSPRLAGTERETQYF

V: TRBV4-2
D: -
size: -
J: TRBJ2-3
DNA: TGTGCCAGCCGGACGGGCACAGATACGCAGTATTTT
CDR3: CASRTGTDTQYF

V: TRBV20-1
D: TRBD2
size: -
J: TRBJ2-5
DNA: TGCAGTGCTAGCCCTAGCGGGAGAGGGGAGACCCAGTACTTC
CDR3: CSASPSGRGETQYF

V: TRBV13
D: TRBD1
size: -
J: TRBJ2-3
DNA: TGTGCCAGCAGCTCGAGGACAGGGGGCATGACAGATACGCAGTATTTT
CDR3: CASSSRTGGMTDTQYF

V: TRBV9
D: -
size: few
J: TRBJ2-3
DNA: TGTGCCAGCAGCCCCCCAGCTTTTGATACGCAGTATTTT
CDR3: CASSPPAFDTQYF

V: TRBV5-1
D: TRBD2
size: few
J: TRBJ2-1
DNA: TGCGCCAGCAGCTTGGTCCTAGCGGGGGATCTCAATGAGCAGTTCTTC
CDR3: CASSLVLAGDLNEQFF

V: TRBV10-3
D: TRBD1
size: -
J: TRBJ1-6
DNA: TGTGCCATCAGAAACGGACAGGGCCGCGATAATTCACCCCCCCACTTT
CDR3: CAIRNGQGRDNSPPHF

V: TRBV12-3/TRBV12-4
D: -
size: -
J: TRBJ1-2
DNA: TGTGCCAGCAGGTTACAGACTGGAAACTATGGCTACACCTTC
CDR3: CASRLQTGNYGYTF

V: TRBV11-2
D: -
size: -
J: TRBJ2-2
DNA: TGTGCCAGCAGCCCCCCCCACACCGGGGAGCTGTTTTTT
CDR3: CASSPPHTGELFF

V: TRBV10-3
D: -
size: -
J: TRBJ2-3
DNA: TGTGCCATCAGGGAACCACAGGGTACCTGCACAGATACGCAGTATTTT
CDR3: CAIREPQGTCTDTQYF